The clone carrying this TCR beta chain showed up just a few times. The repertoire was sequenced with immunoSEQ multiplex PCR; TCRdb's copy has only in-frame clones and lacks some. The table lists approximately 100,000 clones, about 83% of them singletons. The CDR3 is 13 amino acids. Germline V gene sequence: CDR1 SNHLY, CDR2 FYNNEI. Losses at the gene ends were 7 bases for V and 3 bases for J; bases not matched to a gene: 5. This entry belongs to a study of control samples from healthy donors and cancer patients. The sequence came from a woman between 40 and 55 years old in good health. The gene calls are TRBV2 and TRBJ1-2; 7 nucleotides line up with TRBD1. The sequenced sample consisted of blood. Here the CDR3 DNA reads TGTGCCAGCACGGAAGACAGGGACTATGGCTACACCTTC. Translated, it gives CASTEDRDYGYTF.